This T cell receptor (beta chain) was sequenced in a study of T cells after yellow fever vaccination. The V end lost 6 bases, the J end lost 5 bases, and 13 bases lay between the germline ends. CDR1 is SGHTA and CDR2 is FQGNSA in the germline V gene. The CDR3 length is 13 residues. TCRdb processed the 5' RACE reads anew with MiXCR; each CDR3 protein has one entry. The table has about 240,000 distinct CDR3 sequences, 6.9% seen once; the top ten hold roughly 0.9%. In its sample, this clonotype was seen many times. Sequenced here: CD4+ T cells sorted from PBMCs, sampled 15 days after the yellow fever booster vaccination. V and J are TRBV7-2 and TRBJ2-5; weak D call: TRBD1 (6 bases). This sequence was found in a man aged 30 to 39 who received the YFV17D yellow fever vaccine. The CDR3 region is CASSLGQGETQYF. The CDR3 DNA reads TGTGCCAGCAGTTTGGGCCAGGGGGAGACCCAGTACTTC.